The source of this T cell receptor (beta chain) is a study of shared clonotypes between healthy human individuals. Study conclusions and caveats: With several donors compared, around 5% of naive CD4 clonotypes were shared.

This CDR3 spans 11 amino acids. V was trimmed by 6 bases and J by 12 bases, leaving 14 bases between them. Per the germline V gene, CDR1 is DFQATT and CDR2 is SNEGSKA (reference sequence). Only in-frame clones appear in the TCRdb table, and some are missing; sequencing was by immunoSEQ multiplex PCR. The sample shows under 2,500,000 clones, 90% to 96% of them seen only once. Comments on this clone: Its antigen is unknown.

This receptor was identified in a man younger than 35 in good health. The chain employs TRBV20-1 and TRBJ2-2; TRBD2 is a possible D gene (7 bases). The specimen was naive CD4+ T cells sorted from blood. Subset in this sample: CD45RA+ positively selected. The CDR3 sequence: CSAPDGGQLFF. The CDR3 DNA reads TGCAGTGCCCCGGACGGGGGGCAGCTGTTTTTT.